The 9 T cell receptor beta chains given below trace back to one sample, sequenced in a study of response to subunit inactivated influenza vaccine (dated by TCRdb to 2016 to 2018). Receptor amplification or capture employed RT-PCR. The run used an Illumina HiSeq 2500. TCRdb passed the public sequencing reads through fastp at Q25 and MiXCR, retaining productive beta sequences. Under each unique CDR3 protein, matching rows form one entry showing the most common genes and DNA. The sample yields 750,000 to 850,000 distinct CDR3 sequences; roughly 18% were counted once. 11% of the sample rests with the top ten. The sample here was PBMCs from blood, taken roughly 5 days after vaccination. The source of these receptors is a man aged 50-59 years who received an inactivated influenza vaccine. Donor details come from another sample of the same person, matched by shared clones.

This clonotype was seen more than once but under ten times. The chain employs TRBV28 and TRBJ2-3, with D possibly TRBD2 on 6 matching bases. This CDR3 has 16 amino acids. In germline, CDR1 is MDHEN, CDR2 SYDVKM. V was cut by 3 bases and J by 0 bases, with 13 bases left in between. The CDR3: CASSFSSGPSTDTQYF. The CDR3 bases are TGTGCCAGCAGTTTCTCCAGCGGGCCTAGCACAGATACGCAGTATTTT.

The chain links TRBV5-1 to TRBJ2-1, with TRBD1 as a possible D gene (6 bases). The CDR3 runs 14 residues. Trimming left V 4 bases short and J 7 bases short, with 15 bases between. CDR1 is SGHRS and CDR2 is YFSETQ in the germline V gene. CDR3 sequence (DNA): TGCGCCAGCAGCAAAATGGCAGGGGTGAATGAGCAGTTCTTC. This gives the protein CASSKMAGVNEQFF.

This clonotype showed up just a few times. The chain joins TRBV28 to TRBJ2-3, with D tentatively TRBD2 (7 bases). CDR3 length: 16 residues. The V gene lost 7 bases and the J gene lost 1 base, with 18 bases spanning the gap. Germline CDR1 reads MDHEN; CDR2 reads SYDVKM. In nucleotides, the CDR3 is TGTGCCAGCATTAGGGGGGGGGCCGCTGGCACAGATACGCAGTATTTT. Residues: CASIRGGAAGTDTQYF.

The table lists this clonotype with many counts. The chain carries TRBV24-1 and TRBJ2-2, with TRBD1 identical over 10 bases. The CDR3 consists of 17 residues. CDR1 and CDR2 (germline): KGHDR, SFDVKD. V dropped 3 bases and J dropped 4; count of bases not matched to a gene: 7. The CDR3: CATSDATGQGFTGELFF. The CDR3 DNA reads as TGTGCCACCAGTGATGCCACGGGACAGGGGTTCACCGGGGAGCTGTTTTTT.

CDR3 in amino acids: CASSVSLLNQQFF. CDR3 bases: TGTGCCAGCAGCGTATCGCTGCTAAATCAGCAGTTCTTC. This rearrangement joins TRBV9 to TRBJ2-1; D gene ambiguous. The V end lost 1 base, the J end lost 11 bases, and 13 bases lay between the germline ends. This CDR3 has 13 residues. CDR1 and CDR2 from the germline V gene are SGDLS and YYNGEE.

This chain links TRBV20-1 with TRBJ2-1; 11 nucleotides line up with TRBD2. CDR1 and CDR2 (germline): DFQATT, SNEGSKA (reference sequence). Trimming took 2 bases from V and 4 from J; bases not matched to a gene: 4. This CDR3 has 15 residues. The DNA for the CDR3 is TGCAGTGCTAGACCGACTAGCGGGATATACAATGAGCAGTTCTTC. Protein: CSARPTSGIYNEQFF.

This clonotype was observed a few times. The rearrangement uses TRBV20-1 and TRBJ2-5; 7 nucleotides match TRBD2. Germline lookup yields CDR1 DFQATT and CDR2 SNEGSKA (reference sequence). The CDR3 loop spans 14 amino acids. V gave up 3 bases and J gave up 4 bases; unmatched junction bases: 8. CDR3 sequence: CSASPQLALETQYF. CDR3 bases: TGCAGTGCTAGCCCGCAACTAGCGCTAGAGACCCAGTACTTC.

This clonotype was seen a few times. V is TRBV5-6 and J is TRBJ2-1; D is ambiguous. Germline V gene data show CDR1 as SGHDT and CDR2 as YYEEEE. V gave up 0 bases and J gave up 7 bases, with 5 bases separating them. The CDR3 totals 12 residues. CDR3 residues: CASSLVQNEQFF. In DNA, the CDR3 is TGTGCCAGCAGCTTGGTCCAGAATGAGCAGTTCTTC.

This clonotype was seen more than once but under ten times. This chain connects TRBV12-3 or TRBV12-4 to TRBJ1-1; TRBD1 is a possible D gene (6 bases). The ends were cut back, 3 bases at V and 0 bases at J, with 17 bases in the middle. The CDR3 spans 17 residues. Here the CDR3 DNA reads TGTGCCAGCAGTTTTATCGGCGGGGGGCGTATGAACACTGAAGCTTTCTTT. This sequence encodes CASSFIGGGRMNTEAFF.